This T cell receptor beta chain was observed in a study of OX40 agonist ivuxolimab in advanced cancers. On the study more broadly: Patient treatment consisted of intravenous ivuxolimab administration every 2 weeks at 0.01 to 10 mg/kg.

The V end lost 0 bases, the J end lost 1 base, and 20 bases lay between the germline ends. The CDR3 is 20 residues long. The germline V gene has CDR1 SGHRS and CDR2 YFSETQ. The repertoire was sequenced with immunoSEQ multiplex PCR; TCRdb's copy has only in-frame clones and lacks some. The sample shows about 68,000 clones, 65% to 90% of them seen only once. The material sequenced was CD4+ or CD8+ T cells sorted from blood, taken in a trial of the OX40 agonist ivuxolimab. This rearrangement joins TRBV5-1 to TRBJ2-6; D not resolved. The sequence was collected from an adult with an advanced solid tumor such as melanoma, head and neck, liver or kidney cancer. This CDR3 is CASSLDGWVSSESGANVLTF. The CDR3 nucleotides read TGCGCCAGCAGCTTGGACGGTTGGGTTTCTTCTGAATCTGGGGCCAACGTCCTGACTTTC. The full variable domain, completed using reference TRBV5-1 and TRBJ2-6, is KAGVTQTPRYLIKTRGQQVTLSCSPISGHRSVSWYQQTPGQGLQFLFEYFSETQRNKGNFPGRFSGRQFSNSRSEMNVSTLELGDSALYLCASSLDGWVSSESGANVLTFGAGSRLTVL.